Shown below are 28 T cell receptor beta chains from a single sample sequenced in a study of cytomegalovirus exposure and HLA in healthy donors. PCR amplification relied on 60 Vbeta primers (plus 13 Jbeta primers). Some clones are missing from TCRdb's copy, which holds only in-frame ones; the method was immunoSEQ multiplex PCR. The profile covers 150,000 to 200,000 clones, with roughly 76% appearing a single time and approximately 2.4% taken by the ten largest. Material for sequencing was PBMCs. These receptors were obtained from a male donor in good health and CMV-seronegative.

This clone was detected once. This sequence joins TRBV6-5 and TRBJ2-5, with 12 bases lining up with TRBD1. CDR1 and CDR2 from the germline V gene are MNHEY and SVGAGI. With V trimmed by 6 bases and J by 7 bases, 3 bases remained unmatched. The CDR3 length is 13 residues. CDR3 loop: CASRGQGAGTQYF. The DNA of the CDR3 is TGTGCCAGCAGGGGACAGGGGGCGGGGACCCAGTACTTC.

The chain carries TRBV5-6 and TRBJ2-7; TRBD1 aligns across 11 bases. With 3 bases clipped from V and 3 bases from J, the junction kept 2 bases outside the gene matches. The CDR3 runs 14 residues. Germline CDR1 is SGHDT and CDR2 is YYEEEE. The CDR3 nucleotides are TGTGCCAGCAGCTCCGGGACAGGGGGCTACGAGCAGTACTTC. Residues: CASSSGTGGYEQYF. The whole variable domain, remainder taken from reference TRBV5-6 and TRBJ2-7, is DAGVTQSPTHLIKTRGQQVTLRCSPKSGHDTVSWYQQALGQGPQFIFQYYEEEERQRGNFPDRFSGHQFPNYSSELNVNALLLGDSALYLCASSSGTGGYEQYFGPGTRLTVT.

J is TRBJ2-3 and V is TRBV5-4, with 8 bases fitting TRBD2. Germline CDR1 reads SGHNT; CDR2 reads YYREEE (reference sequence). Trimming took 0 bases from V and 3 from J; bases not matched to a gene: 3. This CDR3 contains 15 residues. The CDR3 DNA is TGTGCCAGCAGCTTGGAACTAGCGGATACAGATACGCAGTATTTT. This codes for CASSLELADTDTQYF.

This rearrangement joins TRBV6-1 to TRBJ1-3; D may be TRBD1 (5 bases). V lost 4 bases and J 0 bases, leaving 10 bases between the germline ends. The CDR3 covers 15 residues. Germline lookup yields CDR1 MNHNS and CDR2 SASEGT. The CDR3 loop reads CASSASGYSGNTIYF. In DNA, the CDR3 is TGTGCCAGCAGTGCCTCAGGGTACTCTGGAAACACCATATATTTT.

The genes are TRBV7-2 and TRBJ1-6, with unresolved D. Germline V lookup: CDR1 SGHTA, CDR2 FQGNSA. The CDR3 spans 13 residues. Deletions cut 5 bases from V and 8 bases from J, with 10 bases between. The CDR3 spells CASSALVDSPLHF. For the CDR3, the DNA is TGTGCCAGCAGCGCGCTAGTGGATTCACCCCTCCACTTT.

Remarks on this clone: The sample contains more than one DNA sequence encoding this CDR3. The rearrangement links TRBV7-9 to TRBJ1-1; weak D call: TRBD1 (5 bases). There are 14 residues in the CDR3. Per germline, CDR1 SEHNR and CDR2 FQNEAQ (reference sequence). Trimming shortened V by 1 base and J by 2 bases, and 8 bases separated the two germline ends. The CDR3 loop is CASSLGGGNTEAFF. CDR3 nucleotides: TGTGCCAGCAGCTTAGGCGGGGGAAACACTGAAGCTTTCTTT.

V is TRBV6-1 and J is TRBJ1-5; TRBD1 might be the D (6 bases). Trimming took 3 bases from V and 7 from J, leaving 10 bases between them. The CDR3 runs to 13 residues. Germline CDR1 is MNHNS and CDR2 is SASEGT. The CDR3 spells CASSDLTGQPQHF. In DNA form, the CDR3 reads TGTGCCAGCAGTGATCTGACAGGACAGCCCCAGCATTTT.

The rearrangement joins TRBV14 to TRBJ2-7; D uncertain. The germline V and J ends were trimmed by 5 bases and 6 bases, with 8 bases remaining between them. Germline values: CDR1 SGHDN, CDR2 FVKESK. The CDR3 length is 11 residues. The CDR3 nucleotides are TGTGCCAGCAGCTCCTTCGGCGAGCAGTACTTC. Encoded protein: CASSSFGEQYF. Looking up the rest from reference TRBV14 and TRBJ2-7 gives the full variable domain: EAGVTQFPSHSVIEKGQTVTLRCDPISGHDNLYWYRRVMGKEIKFLLHFVKESKQDESGMPNNRFLAERTGGTYSTLKVQPAELEDSGVYFCASSSFGEQYFGPGTRLTVT.

The chain is built from TRBV19 and TRBJ2-3; tentative D call: TRBD1 (6 bases). Trimming shortened V by 3 bases and J by 2 bases, and 12 bases separated the two germline ends. The V gene's germline CDR1 is LNHDA and CDR2 SQIVND (reference sequence). The CDR3 is 15 residues long. CDR3 sequence: CASSIQHRVTDTQYF. The CDR3 nucleotides are TGTGCCAGTAGTATTCAACACAGGGTCACAGATACGCAGTATTTT.

The CDR3 DNA follows: TGTGCCAGTAGTATTTTTCAGGGCTACGAGCAGTACTTC. Amino acid sequence: CASSIFQGYEQYF. This chain connects TRBV19 to TRBJ2-7, with D maybe TRBD1 (5 bases). Per germline, CDR1 LNHDA and CDR2 SQIVND (reference sequence). The CDR3 loop spans 13 amino acids. The germline V and J ends were trimmed by 3 bases and 3 bases, with 9 bases remaining between them.

The J gene is TRBJ1-2, the V gene TRBV5-4, with D possibly matching TRBD1 (6 bases). Trimming pared 2 bases from V and 5 bases from J, leaving 16 bases between. The CDR3 consists of 15 residues. CDR1 and CDR2 from the germline V gene are SGHNT and YYREEE (reference sequence). CDR3 region: CASSFVSVQGYGYTF. The CDR3 region has the DNA TGTGCCAGCAGCTTTGTTAGCGTTCAGGGGTATGGCTACACCTTC.

V and J are TRBV7-8 and TRBJ1-1, with TRBD1 identical over 9 bases. CDR1 and CDR2 from the germline V gene are SGHVS and FQNEAQ. J lost 9 bases, V lost 0 bases, and 8 bases had no gene match. The CDR3 is made up of 15 amino acids. CDR3 sequence: CASSLAPGQGDKAFF. In DNA, the CDR3 is TGTGCCAGCAGCTTAGCGCCGGGACAGGGTGATAAAGCTTTCTTT.

The rearrangement joins TRBV5-8 to TRBJ2-3; 8 bases are shared with TRBD1. The V and J ends lost 4 bases and 4 bases, in that order; junction bases with no gene match: 5. There are 14 residues in the CDR3. Germline CDR1 reads SGHTS; CDR2 reads YDEGEE. In nucleotides, the CDR3 is TGTGCCAGCAGCCAGGACAGGGCCCCAGATACGCAGTATTTT. Translating gives CASSQDRAPDTQYF.

Turning to this clone: The germline gene is not matched at one end of the junction; a read error may be the cause. Different DNA sequences within this sample yield the same CDR3. The DNA for the CDR3 is TGTGCCAGTAGTACAACAGGGGACACTGAAGCCTTCTTT. Protein product: CASSTTGDTEAFF. The rearrangement links TRBV19 to TRBJ1-1, with 7 bases matching TRBD1. Germline V CDR1 and CDR2: LNHDA, SQIVND (reference sequence). The CDR3 spans 13 residues.

The V and J genes are TRBV7-2 and TRBJ2-1; D possibly corresponds to TRBD1 (5 bases). The germline V gene encodes CDR1 SGHTA and CDR2 FQGNSA. The CDR3 is 14 amino acids. Trimming pared 1 base from V and 8 bases from J, leaving 12 bases between. CDR3 loop: CASSLVGRGDEQFF. CDR3 sequence (DNA): TGTGCCAGCAGCTTAGTAGGAAGGGGCGATGAGCAGTTCTTC.

The V and J genes are TRBV5-5 and TRBJ2-3; 13 bases are a match to TRBD2. Trimming took 0 bases from V and 0 from J; bases not matched to a gene: 1. The CDR3 is 17 amino acids. Germline loops: CDR1 SGHKS, CDR2 YYEKEE (reference sequence). CDR3 in DNA: TGTGCCAGCAGCTTGGTGACTAGCGGGGGGAGCACAGATACGCAGTATTTT. Protein sequence: CASSLVTSGGSTDTQYF. The full variable domain, completed using reference TRBV5-5 and TRBJ2-3, is DAGVTQSPTHLIKTRGQQVTLRCSPISGHKSVSWYQQVLGQGPQFIFQYYEKEERGRGNFPDRFSARQFPNYSSELNVNALLLGDSALYLCASSLVTSGGSTDTQYFGPGTRLTVL.

This clone was recorded once. The chain is built from TRBV6-1 and TRBJ2-6, with TRBD1 matching 8 bases. From germline, CDR1 is MNHNS and CDR2 SASEGT. Trimming took 6 bases from V and 2 from J; bases not matched to a gene: 3. The CDR3 contains 15 residues. CDR3 in DNA: TGTGCCAGCAGCCCAGGGGGCCCTGGGGCCAACGTCCTGACTTTC. The encoded protein is CASSPGGPGANVLTF.

This clone has a handful of counts. This sequence joins TRBV5-4 and TRBJ1-2; 10 positions agree with TRBD1. The V gene's germline CDR1 is SGHNT and CDR2 YYREEE (reference sequence). V shed 4 bases, J shed 8 bases, and the junction held 11 bases outside the gene matches. CDR3 length: 15 residues. CDR3 bases: TGTGCCAGCAGCCGGACCCAGACAGGGGGCGCGGGCTACACCTTC. The encoded protein is CASSRTQTGGAGYTF.

This chain joins TRBV11-2 and TRBJ1-1; TRBD1 matches at 7 bases. Losses at the gene ends were 1 base for V and 5 bases for J; bases not matched to a gene: 4. The length of the CDR3 is 14 residues. The germline CDR1 and CDR2 sequences are SGHAT and FQNNGV. As DNA, the CDR3 is TGTGCCAGCAGCTTAGCCCAGGGGGGAACTGAAGCTTTCTTT. It specifies CASSLAQGGTEAFF.

The chain is built from TRBV7-6 and TRBJ2-7; a weak D match, TRBD1 (5 bases). V dropped 2 bases and J dropped 1 base, with 12 bases sitting between them. This CDR3 is built from 15 residues. Germline V gene sequence: CDR1 SGHVS, CDR2 FNYEAQ. The CDR3 DNA reads as TGTGCCAGCAGCTTATGGGGCCAGGGTTCCTACGAGCAGTACTTC. Translation gives CASSLWGQGSYEQYF.

This sequence joins TRBV7-8 and TRBJ1-5; a weak D match, TRBD1 (5 bases). Trimming pared 0 bases from V and 2 bases from J, leaving 23 bases between. Germline V gene data show CDR1 as SGHVS and CDR2 as FQNEAQ. There are 20 residues in the CDR3. The CDR3 protein is CASSLARFPGVSRGNQPQHF. The CDR3 DNA follows: TGTGCCAGCAGCTTAGCTAGGTTCCCGGGCGTAAGCAGGGGCAATCAGCCCCAGCATTTT.

This chain links TRBV27 with TRBJ2-7; possible D gene TRBD1, 5 bases. The CDR3 sequence is 15 residues long. Trimming stripped 3 bases from V and 2 bases from J, with 14 bases between. Germline V gene lookup returns CDR1 MNHEY and CDR2 SMNVEV (reference sequence). The CDR3 DNA sequence: TGTGCCAGCAGTTTGCTTGACAGCTACACCTACGAGCAGTACTTC. Amino acids: CASSLLDSYTYEQYF.

J is TRBJ2-5 and V is TRBV7-2; a possible D gene is TRBD1 (5 bases). The germline V gene has CDR1 SGHTA and CDR2 FQGNSA. The CDR3 has 15 residues. V gave up 5 bases and J gave up 0 bases, with 13 bases separating them. The CDR3 loop is CASSPRTQYQETQYF. The CDR3 region has the DNA TGTGCCAGCAGCCCCCGGACACAGTACCAAGAGACCCAGTACTTC.

The chain recombines TRBV11-2 with TRBJ1-1; no definite D call. This CDR3 contains 15 residues. The V and J ends lost 0 bases and 0 bases respectively, with 8 bases between them. The germline V gene encodes CDR1 SGHAT and CDR2 FQNNGV. CDR3 coding DNA: TGTGCCAGCAGCTTAGATGCCAGTGTGAACACTGAAGCTTTCTTT. This encodes CASSLDASVNTEAFF.

The rearrangement joins TRBV7-2 to TRBJ2-1; possible D gene TRBD2, 7 bases. The CDR3 runs 16 residues. Germline CDR1 and CDR2: SGHTA and FQGNSA. With 1 base removed from V and 7 bases from J, the gap between germline ends came to 17 bases. CDR3 DNA: TGTGCCAGCAGCTTAGGACGGGGGGCCTGGAGGAATGAGCAGTTCTTC. Translated, it gives CASSLGRGAWRNEQFF.

There are a few counts of this clone. The rearrangement uses TRBV7-7 and TRBJ2-3; 9 positions match TRBD2. J gave up 12 bases and V 8 bases, and 18 bases lay outside the gene matches. The V gene's germline CDR1 is SSHAT and CDR2 FNYEAQ (reference sequence). This CDR3 has 15 residues. This chain's CDR3 is CASSRGLAFGGPQYF. The CDR3, as DNA: TGTGCCAGCTCCAGGGGACTAGCTTTCGGCGGCCCCCAGTATTTT.

V and J are TRBV29-1 and TRBJ1-1; D gene unclear. The germline CDR1 and CDR2 sequences are SQVTM and ANQGSEA. CDR3 length: 13 residues. V lost 8 bases to trimming and J lost 3 bases, with 16 bases between them. The CDR3 DNA reads TGCAGCCTCCAGGCTTTCTCGGACACTGAAGCTTTCTTT. This encodes CSLQAFSDTEAFF.

The V gene is TRBV5-1, the J gene TRBJ2-7, with D possibly TRBD2 on 6 matching bases. With 0 bases removed from V and 5 bases from J, the gap between germline ends came to 9 bases. Germline CDR1 is SGHRS and CDR2 is YFSETQ. The CDR3 contains 13 residues. Here the CDR3 reads CASSLGLEDEQYF. CDR3 bases: TGCGCCAGCAGCTTGGGACTAGAGGACGAGCAGTACTTC.